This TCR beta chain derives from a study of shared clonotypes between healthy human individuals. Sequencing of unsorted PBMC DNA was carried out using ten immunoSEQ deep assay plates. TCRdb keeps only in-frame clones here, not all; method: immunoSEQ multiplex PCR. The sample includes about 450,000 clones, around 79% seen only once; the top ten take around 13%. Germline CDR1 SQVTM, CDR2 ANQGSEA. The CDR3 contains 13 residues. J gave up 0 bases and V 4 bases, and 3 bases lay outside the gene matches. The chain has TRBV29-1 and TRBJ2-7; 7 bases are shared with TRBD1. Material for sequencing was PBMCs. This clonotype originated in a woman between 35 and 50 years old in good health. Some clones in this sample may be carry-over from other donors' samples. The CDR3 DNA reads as TGCAGCGTTGGACAGGGACACTCCTACGAGCAGTACTTC. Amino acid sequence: CSVGQGHSYEQYF.